This entry describes one TCR beta chain. These data belong to a study of blood T cell repertoires in COVID-19. V dropped 4 bases and J dropped 2 bases, with 9 bases sitting between them. The length of the CDR3 is 13 residues. Germline CDR1 reads SGHAT; CDR2 reads FQNNGV. In the original analysis: Using reference gene primer amplification, nucleated cell counts were estimated. The assay was immunoSEQ multiplex PCR, and TCRdb's table has in-frame clones only and misses some. That table furnishes V, J and clone size, whereas the DNA furnished D and trimming. The table includes some 350,000 clones, over 75% detected once.

This chain joins TRBV11-2 and TRBJ2-7; maybe TRBD1 (6 bases). The specimen sequenced was PBMCs or T cells enriched from blood (not recorded which). The sequence was collected from a woman in her twenties or thirties who had recovered from COVID-19. The CDR3 sequence: CASSWDTTYEQYF. CDR3 DNA sequence: TGTGCCAGCAGCTGGGACACGACCTACGAGCAGTACTTC.